These T cell receptor beta chains were read from a single sample in a study of OX40 agonist ivuxolimab in advanced cancers. The protocol was immunoSEQ multiplex PCR, while the TCRdb copy is restricted to in-frame clones and leaves out a portion. The sample gives 40,000 to 50,000 clones, approximately 91% of which show up once; over 1% is in the top ten. The input for sequencing was CD4+ or CD8+ T cells sorted from blood, taken in a trial of the OX40 agonist ivuxolimab. Receptors originate from an adult with an advanced solid tumor such as melanoma, head and neck, liver or kidney cancer. The CDR3 runs from the conserved cysteine through the conserved F or W. D genes are given only for firm matches. Size is omitted from some rows. Given values are once, few, many or a class for expanded clones.

CDR3 length,D gene,clone size,J gene,V gene,CDR3 protein,CDR3 DNA
12,NA,NA,TRBJ2-5,TRBV5-4,CASSLAGETQYF,TGTGCCAGCAGCTTGGCCGGGGAGACCCAGTACTTC
13,NA,once,TRBJ1-1,TRBV7-3,CASSLQENTEAFF,TGTGCCAGCAGTCTACAGGAGAACACTGAAGCTTTCTTT
14,NA,NA,TRBJ2-3,TRBV6-1,CASSGTSGVDTQYF,TGTGCCAGCAGTGGGACTTCGGGGGTAGATACGCAGTATTTT
15,NA,NA,TRBJ1-5,TRBV19,CASSIGRQGEWPQHF,TGTGCCAGTAGTATCGGCCGGCAGGGAGAATGGCCCCAGCATTTT
12,NA,NA,TRBJ2-5,TRBV7-9,CASSRSQETQYF,TGTGCCAGCAGCCGGAGCCAAGAGACCCAGTACTTC
15,NA,NA,TRBJ2-7,TRBV30,CAWSRKDGSSYEQYF,TGTGCCTGGAGTCGGAAGGACGGGAGCTCCTACGAGCAGTACTTC
12,NA,NA,TRBJ2-7,TRBV29-1,CSVAKGSGEQYF,TGCAGCGTTGCGAAGGGTTCCGGCGAGCAGTACTTC
14,TRBD1,NA,TRBJ2-7,TRBV13,CASSSGTAFYEQYF,TGTGCCAGCAGCTCCGGGACAGCGTTCTACGAGCAGTACTTC
14,TRBD1,NA,TRBJ1-4,TRBV6-5,CASRGTGSNEKLFF,TGTGCCAGCAGGGGGACAGGCTCTAATGAAAAACTGTTTTTT
11,NA,NA,TRBJ2-1,TRBV7-2,CASSFIDEQFF,TGTGCCAGCAGCTTTATCGATGAGCAGTTCTTC
14,NA,NA,TRBJ2-5,TRBV6-5,CASSQVGSRETQYF,TGTGCCAGCAGTCAGGTGGGATCTAGAGAGACCCAGTACTTC
13,TRBD2,NA,TRBJ2-7,TRBV29-1,CSVEGAGGSEQYF,TGCAGCGTTGAAGGGGCGGGAGGGAGCGAGCAGTACTTC
11,NA,NA,TRBJ1-5,TRBV27,CASKTEGAQHF,TGTGCCAGCAAAACGGAGGGGGCCCAGCATTTT
13,NA,medium-sized,TRBJ2-7,TRBV6-1,CASSNMAPYEQYF,TGTGCCAGCAGCAACATGGCCCCCTACGAGCAGTACTTC
15,TRBD2,NA,TRBJ2-7,TRBV5-6,CASSKGTSGTYEQYF,TGTGCCAGCAGCAAAGGGACTAGCGGGACCTACGAGCAGTACTTC
13,NA,NA,TRBJ2-2,TRBV7-2,CASRAGSTGELFF,TGTGCCAGCAGGGCCGGATCCACCGGGGAGCTGTTTTTT
18,NA,NA,TRBJ2-3,TRBV4-2,CASSQGDKWAERTDTQYF,TGTGCCAGCAGCCAAGGTGATAAGTGGGCGGAGCGCACAGATACGCAGTATTTT
17,TRBD2,NA,TRBJ2-3,TRBV28,CASKSSGRAVGLDTQYF,TGTGCCAGCAAATCTAGCGGGAGGGCCGTCGGCTTAGATACGCAGTATTTT
16,NA,NA,TRBJ1-1,TRBV21-1,CASSKGVGLPNTEAFF,TGTGCCAGCAGCAAAGGGGTGGGGCTTCCGAACACTGAAGCTTTCTTT
15,NA,once,TRBJ2-3,TRBV11-2,CASSLTPERTDTQYF,TGTGCCAGCAGCTTAACCCCAGAAAGAACAGATACGCAGTATTTT
13,NA,NA,TRBJ1-6,TRBV30,CAWSGLSSSPLHF,TGTGCCTGGAGTGGACTTAGCAGTTCACCCCTCCACTTT
15,NA,few,TRBJ1-2,TRBV5-6,CASSFGSRGLYGYTF,TGTGCCAGCAGCTTTGGGAGCCGAGGACTCTATGGCTACACCTTC
15,TRBD1,NA,TRBJ2-2,TRBV9,CASSPTGVQSGELFF,TGTGCCAGCAGCCCCACAGGGGTTCAGTCCGGGGAGCTGTTTTTT
16,TRBD1,NA,TRBJ1-5,TRBV4-2,CASSQGDSYSNQPQHF,TGTGCCAGCAGCCAAGGGGACAGCTATAGCAATCAGCCCCAGCATTTT
13,NA,NA,TRBJ2-7,TRBV14,CASSQAPGSEQYF,TGTGCCAGCAGCCAAGCCCCAGGCAGCGAGCAGTACTTC
16,TRBD1,NA,TRBJ2-2,TRBV18,CASSPGTGPGTGELFF,TGTGCCAGCTCCCCCGGGACAGGTCCCGGCACCGGGGAGCTGTTTTTT
16,TRBD1,NA,TRBJ2-1,TRBV19,CASSISWTGYFDEQFF,TGTGCCAGTAGTATTTCGTGGACAGGGTATTTCGATGAGCAGTTCTTC
16,TRBD1,NA,TRBJ1-4,TRBV18,CASSRGQPTTNEKLFF,TGTGCCAGCTCACGGGGACAGCCAACAACTAATGAAAAACTGTTTTTT
15,TRBD2,NA,TRBJ2-1,TRBV11-3,CASSPRLAGGNEQFF,TGTGCCAGCAGTCCGAGACTAGCGGGAGGAAATGAGCAGTTCTTC
14,TRBD2,NA,TRBJ2-7,TRBV5-1,CASSTLAGPYEQYF,TGCGCCAGCAGCACCTTAGCGGGACCCTACGAGCAGTACTTC